This TCR beta chain was profiled in a study of shared clonotypes between healthy human individuals (dated by TCRdb to 2018 to 2021). Background for the entire study: A couple of women and a few men aged 18 to 49 years were included in the cohort. For each donor, three plates each were used for CD4 naive and CD4 memory, two plates were used for CD8 naive, and one plate was used for CD8 memory. The study deeply sequenced blood TCR repertoires of roughly five healthy adults to estimate repertoire size and the extent of clonotype sharing between individuals. To increase sequencing depth and limit assay-specific biases, TCR repertoire library preparation and sequencing were carried out by different laboratories using diverse techniques. Each donor's leukapheresis produced roughly between about 0.8 and 8.9 billion PBMCs.

From cysteine to phenylalanine, the CDR3 is 13 amino acids long. Solely the CDR3 DNA is kept, with 39 bases framed from the first base. Looking up the germline V gene yields CDR1 SGHRS and CDR2 YFSETQ. V and J lose 0 bases and 5 bases, and a span of 8 bases separates them. Using the deep immunoSEQ assay, TCR CDR3 regions were amplified from genomic DNA by multiplex PCR. Genomic DNA extracted from each cell subset was distributed evenly over all wells of several immunoSEQ 96-well plates, and each plate served as one replicate. For sorted subsets, each replicate PCR was loaded with approximately 200 ng genomic DNA, equivalent to roughly 30,000 T cell genomes. Purified libraries were quantified with a Qubit 3.0 fluorometer, sized on a Bioanalyzer 2100, and re-quantified with the KAPA Library Quantification kit. Each immunoSEQ 96-well plate was sequenced on its own single-read 150-cycle Illumina NextSeq 550 flow cell. The study's processing was this. Because the immunoSEQ output included only junctional sequences and no quality scores, the filtering could not be the same as the filtering used for full-length reads. To assign V/J genes and CDR3, sequences were annotated against IMGT germline references using PyIR, a Python wrapper for IgBLAST v1.9. Reads were removed for weak V/J assignments (E-value above 1e-6), missing CDR3, stop codons, out-of-frame junctions, or ambiguous translated residues. A V3J clonotype was defined by an identical inferred V gene, J gene, and CDR3 amino acid sequence. Percentage overlap between repertoires was computed as shared unique clonotypes divided by the size of the smaller repertoire. Richness of each repertoire was evaluated using RTK rarefaction, the Chao1 estimator, and Recon v2.1 estimates of unobserved clonotypes. For all TCRbeta clonotypes obtained by the gDNA method from four donors, generation probabilities were computed with OLGA. This immuneACCESS table, as held by TCRdb, lists in-frame sequences with V and J called but not all clones. Of the missing ones, under half trace to an unresolved V gene in checked studies; the others have no known cause. Clone size and the V and J calls come from that table; the DNA yielded D and trimming. The sample contains some 2,500,000 clones, approximately 93% of them found a single time. Roughly 0.36% of the sample is held by the ten biggest clonotypes.

Points the paper makes about the study in general: Compared with non-shared clonotypes, clonotypes shared by all four sorted-subset donors had higher generation probabilities. About 5% of naive CD4, 3.5% of naive CD8, 2.3% of memory CD4, and about 0.4% of memory CD8 clonotypes were shared across several donors. Sampling was limited to blood, and TCR repertoires in tissue likely differ from TCR repertoires in blood. Pairwise subsampling indicated that sequencing depth was expected to affect the degree of clonotype sharing among donors. Naive subsets generally had larger estimated clonotype richness than memory subsets did. Because the study included a small number of donors, the genetic and exposure-history diversity represented was limited. Incomplete sequencing was indicated by rarefaction of sorted-subset datasets, despite the large sequencing depth.

The donors were healthy, HIV-negative adults with no recently reported acute infections or vaccinations. Only Caucasian adults living in Nashville, Tennessee, USA were represented among the donors. CD4+ T cells were enriched through magnetic negative selection, after which naive cells were positively selected on CD45RA and the remaining negative fraction served as the memory subset. Blood was collected by leukapheresis, and PBMCs were isolated by Ficoll-Histopaque density gradient centrifugation and then cryopreserved in liquid nitrogen vapor phase. Purity and quantity of every magnetically sorted T cell population were checked by analytical flow cytometry. From each sorted fraction, genomic DNA was isolated and quantified by UV absorbance on a Nanodrop 2000c. With respect to this clone: What antigen it recognizes has not been identified. It has no much larger one-base neighbor in the sample; base qualities were not kept. This CDR3 is also generated by other DNA sequences in the sample.

This receptor was taken from a man younger than 35 in good health. Some clones in this sample may be carry-over from other donors' samples. Sequencing used naive CD4+ T cells from PBMCs. The sample's cell subset or site label, decoded: CD45RA+ positively selected. The chain couples TRBV5-1 to TRBJ1-2; a tentative D call is TRBD1 (6 bases match). The sequenced DNA: TGCGCCAGCAGCTTGGAAGGGGGGTATGGCTACACCTTC. It is translated as CASSLEGGYGYTF.